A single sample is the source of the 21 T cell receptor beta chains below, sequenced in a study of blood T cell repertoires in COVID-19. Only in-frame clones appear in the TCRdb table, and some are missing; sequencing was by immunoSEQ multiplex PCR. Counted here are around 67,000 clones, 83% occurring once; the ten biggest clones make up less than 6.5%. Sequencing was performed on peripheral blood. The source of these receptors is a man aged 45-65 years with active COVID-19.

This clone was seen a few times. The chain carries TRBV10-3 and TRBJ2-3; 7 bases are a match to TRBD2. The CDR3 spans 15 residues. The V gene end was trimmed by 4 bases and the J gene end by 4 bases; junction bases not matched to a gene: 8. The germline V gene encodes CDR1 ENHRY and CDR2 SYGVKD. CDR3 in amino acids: CAISGTGGGPDTQYF. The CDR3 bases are TGTGCCATCAGTGGTACGGGGGGAGGTCCAGATACGCAGTATTTT.

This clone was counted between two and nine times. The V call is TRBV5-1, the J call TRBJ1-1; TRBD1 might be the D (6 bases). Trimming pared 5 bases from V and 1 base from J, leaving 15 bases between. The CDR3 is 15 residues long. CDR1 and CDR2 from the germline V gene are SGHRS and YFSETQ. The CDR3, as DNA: TGCGCCAGCAGAAAAGCCGGGACAACGAACACTGAAGCTTTCTTT. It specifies CASRKAGTTNTEAFF.

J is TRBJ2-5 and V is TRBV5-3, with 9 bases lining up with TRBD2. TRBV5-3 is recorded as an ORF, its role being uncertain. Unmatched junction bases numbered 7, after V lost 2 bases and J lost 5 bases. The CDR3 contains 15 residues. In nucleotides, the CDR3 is TGTGCCAGAAGCTTTTCAAGCGGGGGGTCGGAGACCCAGTACTTC. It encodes CARSFSSGGSETQYF.

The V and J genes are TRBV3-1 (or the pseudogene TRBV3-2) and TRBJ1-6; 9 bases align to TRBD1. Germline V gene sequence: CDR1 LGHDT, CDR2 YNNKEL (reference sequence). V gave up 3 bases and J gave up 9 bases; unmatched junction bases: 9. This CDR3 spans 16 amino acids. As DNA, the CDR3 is TGTGCCAGCAGCCAGGCCTTACAGGGGGCAGGTTCACCCCTCCACTTT. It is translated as CASSQALQGAGSPLHF.

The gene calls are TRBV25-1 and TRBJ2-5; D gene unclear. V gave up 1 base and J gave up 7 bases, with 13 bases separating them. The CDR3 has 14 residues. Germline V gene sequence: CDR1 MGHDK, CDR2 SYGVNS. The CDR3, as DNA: TGTGCCAGCAGTGAATCCGGGTCGACTGGGACCCAGTACTTC. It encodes CASSESGSTGTQYF.

CDR3 nucleotides: TGTGCCAGCAGCTTACTCAGGGGGGACTATGGCTACACCTTC. It specifies CASSLLRGDYGYTF. The genes are TRBV7-9 and TRBJ1-2, with TRBD1 matching over 7 bases. The trim removed 2 bases at V and 3 bases at J, leaving 3 bases unmatched. Germline CDR1 SEHNR, CDR2 FQNEAQ (reference sequence). CDR3 length: 14 residues.

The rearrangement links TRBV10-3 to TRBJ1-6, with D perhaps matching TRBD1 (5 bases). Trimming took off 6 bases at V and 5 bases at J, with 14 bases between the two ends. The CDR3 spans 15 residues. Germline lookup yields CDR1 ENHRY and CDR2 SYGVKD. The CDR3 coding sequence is TGTGCCATCAGCGCGGGGGGGTACGATAATTCACCCCTCCACTTT. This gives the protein CAISAGGYDNSPLHF.

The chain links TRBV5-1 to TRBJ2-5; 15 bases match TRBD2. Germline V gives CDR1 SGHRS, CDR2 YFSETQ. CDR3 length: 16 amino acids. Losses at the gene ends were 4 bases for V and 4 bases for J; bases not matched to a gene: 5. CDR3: CASSRTSGGAAETQYF. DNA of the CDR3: TGCGCCAGCAGCCGGACTAGCGGGGGGGCCGCAGAGACCCAGTACTTC.

CDR3: CASSTASGSADTQYF. CDR3 in DNA: TGTGCCAGTAGTACGGCTAGCGGGAGTGCAGATACGCAGTATTTT. This sequence joins TRBV19 and TRBJ2-3; the match to TRBD2 covers 10 bases. CDR1 is LNHDA, CDR2 SQIVND, per germline (reference sequence). The CDR3 is made up of 15 amino acids. V dropped 4 bases and J dropped 4; count of bases not matched to a gene: 5. The full variable domain, its missing parts supplied by reference TRBV19 and TRBJ2-3, is DGGITQSPKYLFRKEGQNVTLSCEQNLNHDAMYWYRQDPGQGLRLIYYSQIVNDFQKGDIAEGYSVSREKKESFPLTVTSAQKNPTAFYLCASSTASGSADTQYFGPGTRLTVL.

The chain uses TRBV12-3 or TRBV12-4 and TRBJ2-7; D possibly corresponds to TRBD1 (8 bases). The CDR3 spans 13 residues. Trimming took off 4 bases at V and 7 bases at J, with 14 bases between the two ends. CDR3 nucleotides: TGTGCCAGCAGTTATAACAGGGGGGGTGAGCAGTACTTC. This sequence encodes CASSYNRGGEQYF.

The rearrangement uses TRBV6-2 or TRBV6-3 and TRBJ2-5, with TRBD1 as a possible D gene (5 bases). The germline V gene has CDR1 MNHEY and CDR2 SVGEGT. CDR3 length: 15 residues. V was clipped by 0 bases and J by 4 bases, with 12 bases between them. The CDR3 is CASSYSLLQGETQYF. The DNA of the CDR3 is TGTGCCAGCAGTTACTCGCTACTCCAGGGAGAGACCCAGTACTTC.

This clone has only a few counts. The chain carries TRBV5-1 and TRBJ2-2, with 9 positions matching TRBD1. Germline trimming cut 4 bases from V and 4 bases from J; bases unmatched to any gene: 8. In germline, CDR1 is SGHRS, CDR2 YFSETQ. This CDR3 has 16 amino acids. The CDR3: CASSPRDRGITGELFF. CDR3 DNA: TGCGCCAGCAGCCCCCGCGACAGGGGGATCACCGGGGAGCTGTTTTTT.

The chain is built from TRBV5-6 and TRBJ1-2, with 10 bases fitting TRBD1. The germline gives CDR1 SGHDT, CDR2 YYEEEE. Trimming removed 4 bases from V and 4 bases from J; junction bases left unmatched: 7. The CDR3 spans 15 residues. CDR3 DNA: TGTGCCAGCAGCGATGACAGGGGGCACGGCTATGGCTACACCTTC. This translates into CASSDDRGHGYGYTF.

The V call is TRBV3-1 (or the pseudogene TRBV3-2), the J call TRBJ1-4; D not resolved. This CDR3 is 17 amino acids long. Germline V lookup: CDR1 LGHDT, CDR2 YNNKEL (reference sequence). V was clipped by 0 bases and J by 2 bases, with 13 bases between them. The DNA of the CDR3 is TGTGCCAGCAGCCAAGAAACCTGGCGACTGACTAATGAAAAACTGTTTTTT. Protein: CASSQETWRLTNEKLFF.

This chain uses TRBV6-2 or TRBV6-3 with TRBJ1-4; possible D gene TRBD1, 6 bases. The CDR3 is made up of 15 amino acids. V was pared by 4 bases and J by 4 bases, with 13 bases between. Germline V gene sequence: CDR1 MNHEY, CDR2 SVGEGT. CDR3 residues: CASSLTGLRNEKLFF. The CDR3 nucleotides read TGTGCCAGCAGTTTGACAGGTCTCCGTAATGAAAAACTGTTTTTT.

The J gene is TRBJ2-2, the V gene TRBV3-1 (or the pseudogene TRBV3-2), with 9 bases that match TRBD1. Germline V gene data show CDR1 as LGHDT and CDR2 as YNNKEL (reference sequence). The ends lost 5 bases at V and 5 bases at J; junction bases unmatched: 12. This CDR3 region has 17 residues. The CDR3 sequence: CASSNLQGAQGTGELFF. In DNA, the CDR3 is TGTGCCAGCAGCAACCTACAGGGGGCGCAGGGAACCGGGGAGCTGTTTTTT.

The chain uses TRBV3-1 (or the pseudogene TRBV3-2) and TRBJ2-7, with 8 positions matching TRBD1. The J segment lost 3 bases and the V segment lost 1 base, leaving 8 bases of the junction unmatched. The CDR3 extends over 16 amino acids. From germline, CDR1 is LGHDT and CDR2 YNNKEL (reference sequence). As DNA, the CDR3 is TGTGCCAGCAGCCAAGTACCCTTTGGACAGGGCTACGAGCAGTACTTC. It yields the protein CASSQVPFGQGYEQYF.

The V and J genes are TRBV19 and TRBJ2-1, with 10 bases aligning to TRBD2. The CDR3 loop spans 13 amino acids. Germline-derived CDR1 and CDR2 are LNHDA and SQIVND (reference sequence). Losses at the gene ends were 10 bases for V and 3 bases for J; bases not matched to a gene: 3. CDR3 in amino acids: CATSSGGYNEQFF. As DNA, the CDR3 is TGTGCCACTTCTAGCGGGGGCTACAATGAGCAGTTCTTC.

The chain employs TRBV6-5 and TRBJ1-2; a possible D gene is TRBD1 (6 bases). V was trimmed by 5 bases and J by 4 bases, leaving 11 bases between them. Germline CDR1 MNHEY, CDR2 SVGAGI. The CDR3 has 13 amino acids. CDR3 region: CASSRTGFYGYTF. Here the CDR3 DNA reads TGTGCCAGCAGTAGAACAGGGTTCTATGGCTACACCTTC.

DNA for the CDR3: TGTGCCACCGGCGGCAGGGGCCTTGCAACTAATGAAAAACTGTTTTTT. Translation: CATGGRGLATNEKLFF. The chain joins TRBV19 to TRBJ1-4, with D possibly matching TRBD1 (6 bases). The germline V gene encodes CDR1 LNHDA and CDR2 SQIVND (reference sequence). The CDR3 is 16 amino acids. V was trimmed by 10 bases and J by 0 bases, leaving 18 bases between them.

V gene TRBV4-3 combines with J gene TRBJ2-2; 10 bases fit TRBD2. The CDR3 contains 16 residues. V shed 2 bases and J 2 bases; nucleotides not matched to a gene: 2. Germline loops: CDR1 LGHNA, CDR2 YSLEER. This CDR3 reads CASSQTSGANTGELFF. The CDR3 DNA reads TGCGCCAGCAGCCAAACTAGCGGGGCCAACACCGGGGAGCTGTTTTTT.